These 6 T cell receptor beta chains were all obtained from the same sample, sequenced in a study of PD-1 blockade in classical Hodgkin lymphoma. Patients all relapsed after autologous stem cell transplantation, and there was variation in brentuximab vedotin exposure. Only in-frame clones appear in the TCRdb table, and some are missing; sequencing was by immunoSEQ multiplex PCR. The table includes 39,000 or so clones, about 86% detected once. This sample comprised peripheral blood mononuclear cells (PBMCs), obtained before the second cycle of nivolumab. All receptors come from a human donor with classical Hodgkin lymphoma.

This chain connects TRBV5-1 to TRBJ2-7, with D possibly TRBD2 on 5 matching bases. V gave up 3 bases and J gave up 0 bases, with 13 bases separating them. The CDR3 consists of 15 residues. CDR1 and CDR2 (germline): SGHRS, YFSETQ. The CDR3 nucleotides read TGCGCCAGCAGCTCTCCTGGAGGCTTCTCCTACGAGCAGTACTTC. Translated: CASSSPGGFSYEQYF. Drawing the rest from reference TRBV5-1 and TRBJ2-7, the complete variable domain is KAGVTQTPRYLIKTRGQQVTLSCSPISGHRSVSWYQQTPGQGLQFLFEYFSETQRNKGNFPGRFSGRQFSNSRSEMNVSTLELGDSALYLCASSSPGGFSYEQYFGPGTRLTVT.

The rearrangement joins TRBV6-1 to TRBJ1-2; D is undetermined. From germline, CDR1 is MNHNS and CDR2 SASEGT. V dropped 8 bases and J dropped 5 bases, with 12 bases sitting between them. The CDR3 loop spans 12 amino acids. CDR3 nucleotides: TGTGCCAGCGGGGAATATATATATGGCTACACCTTC. This sequence encodes CASGEYIYGYTF.

The rearrangement links TRBV6-6 to TRBJ2-5; 7 nucleotides align to TRBD2. Per germline, CDR1 MNHNY and CDR2 SVGAGI (reference sequence). The CDR3 is 13 amino acids. V lost 6 bases to trimming and J lost 4 bases; unmatched junction nucleotides: 5. The CDR3 DNA follows: TGTGCCAGCAGCCTAGCGGCCCCAGAGACCCAGTACTTC. The encoded protein is CASSLAAPETQYF.

The chain is built from TRBV27 and TRBJ2-7; 7 bases align to TRBD2. The CDR3 totals 15 residues. Germline lookup yields CDR1 MNHEY and CDR2 SMNVEV (reference sequence). Trimming took 5 bases from V and 4 from J; bases not matched to a gene: 11. DNA for the CDR3: TGTGCCAGCAGTGGTTCGGGGGGATCTCGTTACGAGCAGTACTTC. It specifies CASSGSGGSRYEQYF.

The V call is TRBV5-6, the J call TRBJ2-1; 10 nucleotides match TRBD1. There are 15 residues in the CDR3. Unmatched junction bases numbered 15, after V lost 9 bases and J lost 9 bases. The germline CDR1 and CDR2 sequences are SGHDT and YYEEEE. Here the CDR3 DNA reads TGTGCCACCCGGGCCATGACAGGGGGCTCCGGTGAGCAGTTCTTC. The encoded protein is CATRAMTGGSGEQFF.

The chain uses TRBV14 and TRBJ1-6; 7 bases match TRBD1. The junction had 3 bases not matched to a gene; V was cut back by 3 bases and J by 4 bases. The V gene's germline CDR1 is SGHDN and CDR2 FVKESK. CDR3 length: 15 amino acids. The CDR3 is CASSQGQRYNSPLHF. The CDR3 nucleotides read TGTGCCAGCAGCCAGGGACAGCGATATAATTCACCCCTCCACTTT.